These T cell receptor beta chains were read from a single sample in a study of early T cells in non-severe SARS-CoV-2 infection. Each CDR3 protein gets one entry after TCRdb re-called the 5' RACE reads with MiXCR. The table records roughly 80,000 distinct CDR3 sequences, roughly a sixth of them present only once. What was sequenced was whole blood. The source is an adult who was a healthcare worker with PCR-confirmed SARS-CoV-2 infection or an uninfected control (not recorded which). CDR3s include the opening cysteine and the closing phenylalanine or tryptophan. The D gene is left open where the match is weak. Some rows mark clone size as missing; the rest say once, few, many or name a class of expanded clone.

abundance: -
j_gene: TRBJ1-1
d_gene: -
v_gene: TRBV29-1
CDR3nt: TGCAGCGTGGTCACAGGAGAAGCTTTCTTT
CDR3aa: CSVVTGEAFF

abundance: many
j_gene: TRBJ1-6
d_gene: -
v_gene: TRBV18
CDR3nt: TGTGCCAGCTCCTCGAATAATTCACCCCTCCACTTT
CDR3aa: CASSSNNSPLHF

abundance: many
j_gene: TRBJ2-5
d_gene: -
v_gene: TRBV29-1
CDR3nt: TGCAGCCTGCGACCTGACAGCCAAGAGACCCAGTACTTC
CDR3aa: CSLRPDSQETQYF

abundance: -
j_gene: TRBJ1-1
d_gene: -
v_gene: TRBV3-1
CDR3nt: TGTGCCAGCAGCCCCCGGGGAGGAGAGAACACTGAAGCTTTCTTT
CDR3aa: CASSPRGGENTEAFF

abundance: few
j_gene: TRBJ2-5
d_gene: TRBD2
v_gene: TRBV7-3
CDR3nt: TGTGCCAGCAGCCCGCTCGGGACTAGCGTCATCCAAGAGACCCAGTACTTC
CDR3aa: CASSPLGTSVIQETQYF

abundance: many
j_gene: TRBJ2-7
d_gene: -
v_gene: TRBV27
CDR3nt: TGTGCCAGCAGTTATCAGGGAAATTACGAGCAGTACTTC
CDR3aa: CASSYQGNYEQYF

abundance: -
j_gene: TRBJ2-7
d_gene: -
v_gene: TRBV7-2
CDR3nt: TGTGCCAGCAGCTTACTACCTGGGCCTTCAAGGACCTACGAGCAGTACTTC
CDR3aa: CASSLLPGPSRTYEQYF

abundance: -
j_gene: TRBJ1-6
d_gene: TRBD1
v_gene: TRBV10-3
CDR3nt: TGTGCCATCAGGGGACAGGGGGCAAGGAATTCACCCCTCCACTTT
CDR3aa: CAIRGQGARNSPLHF

abundance: -
j_gene: TRBJ2-3
d_gene: -
v_gene: TRBV6-5
CDR3nt: TGTGCCAGCAGTTACTCACCCCCAGATACGCAGTATTTT
CDR3aa: CASSYSPPDTQYF

abundance: few
j_gene: TRBJ2-5
d_gene: TRBD2
v_gene: TRBV29-1
CDR3nt: TGCAGCGGACTAGCGGGTCAAGAGACCCAGTACTTC
CDR3aa: CSGLAGQETQYF

abundance: few
j_gene: TRBJ2-2
d_gene: TRBD1
v_gene: TRBV4-1
CDR3nt: TGCGCCAGCAGCCAAGATCAGGGGGCGAGGGTGGACGGGGAGCTGTTTTTT
CDR3aa: CASSQDQGARVDGELFF

abundance: -
j_gene: TRBJ2-1
d_gene: -
v_gene: TRBV21-1
CDR3nt: TGTGCCAGCAGCAAACTAGCCAAACCCTACAATGAGCAGTTCTTC
CDR3aa: CASSKLAKPYNEQFF

abundance: many
j_gene: TRBJ2-2
d_gene: -
v_gene: TRBV19
CDR3nt: TGTGCCAGTAGTATCTACGAGGCCACCGGGGAGCTGTTTTTT
CDR3aa: CASSIYEATGELFF

abundance: -
j_gene: TRBJ2-3
d_gene: -
v_gene: TRBV4-1
CDR3nt: TGCGCCAGCAGCCATGGGGATACGCAGTATTTT
CDR3aa: CASSHGDTQYF

abundance: few
j_gene: TRBJ1-2
d_gene: -
v_gene: TRBV27
CDR3nt: TGTGCCAGCAGGGCCGACAGCTCTAACTATGGCTACACCTTC
CDR3aa: CASRADSSNYGYTF

abundance: -
j_gene: TRBJ2-3
d_gene: TRBD2
v_gene: TRBV4-2
CDR3nt: TGTGCCAGCAGCCAAGGACTAGCGGGAACGGGTAGCACAGATACGCAGTATTTT
CDR3aa: CASSQGLAGTGSTDTQYF

abundance: many
j_gene: TRBJ2-7
d_gene: TRBD2
v_gene: TRBV19
CDR3nt: TGTGCCAGTAGGGGACTAGCGGGAGGTTCGTCCTACGAGCAGTACTTC
CDR3aa: CASRGLAGGSSYEQYF

abundance: few
j_gene: TRBJ2-2
d_gene: TRBD2
v_gene: TRBV20-1
CDR3nt: TGCAGTGCTAGTCTAGCGGGGGGGCCCTACACCGGGGAGCTGTTTTTT
CDR3aa: CSASLAGGPYTGELFF

abundance: few
j_gene: TRBJ1-5
d_gene: -
v_gene: TRBV25-1
CDR3nt: TGTGCCATTTCGGAGGGACGCGGCAGACGGAACCAGCATTTT
CDR3aa: CAISEGRGRRNQHF

abundance: -
j_gene: TRBJ2-1
d_gene: -
v_gene: TRBV10-3
CDR3nt: TGTGCCATCAGTGAGTCCTACAATGAGCAGTTCTTC
CDR3aa: CAISESYNEQFF

abundance: -
j_gene: TRBJ2-2
d_gene: -
v_gene: TRBV4-3
CDR3nt: TGCGCCAGCAGCCTCGTCTCCGAGTCCGGGGAGCTGTTTTTT
CDR3aa: CASSLVSESGELFF

abundance: few
j_gene: TRBJ2-1
d_gene: TRBD2
v_gene: TRBV4-2
CDR3nt: TGTGCCAGCAGCCGAAGCTCTAGCGGGAGTTTGTATGAGCAGTTCTTC
CDR3aa: CASSRSSSGSLYEQFF

abundance: many
j_gene: TRBJ1-4
d_gene: TRBD1
v_gene: TRBV20-1
CDR3nt: TGCAGTGCTAGCCGTCCAGGGGGTAATGAAAAACTGTTTTTT
CDR3aa: CSASRPGGNEKLFF

abundance: few
j_gene: TRBJ2-3
d_gene: -
v_gene: TRBV3-1
CDR3nt: TGTGCCAGCAGCCAAGATCAGGGGGGGGGCCCAGATACGCAGTATTTT
CDR3aa: CASSQDQGGGPDTQYF

abundance: many
j_gene: TRBJ1-1
d_gene: -
v_gene: TRBV7-6
CDR3nt: TGTGCCAGCAGCCGGCTCGGAGCGGAGAACACTGAAGCTTTCTTT
CDR3aa: CASSRLGAENTEAFF

abundance: -
j_gene: TRBJ1-2
d_gene: -
v_gene: TRBV19
CDR3nt: TGTGCCAGTTTGGACGGCACTAACTATGGCTACACCTTC
CDR3aa: CASLDGTNYGYTF

abundance: many
j_gene: TRBJ2-7
d_gene: -
v_gene: TRBV20-1
CDR3nt: TGCAGTGCTAGGTTACGACACGACGAGCAGTACTTC
CDR3aa: CSARLRHDEQYF

abundance: -
j_gene: TRBJ1-1
d_gene: -
v_gene: TRBV7-8
CDR3nt: TGTGCCAGCAGCTTAAAGGGCAGGGTAACTGAAGTTTTCTTT
CDR3aa: CASSLKGRVTEVFF

abundance: few
j_gene: TRBJ2-5
d_gene: TRBD1
v_gene: TRBV9
CDR3nt: TGTGCCAGCAGAATCCGGGACAGGGACTACAAAGAGACCCAGTACTTC
CDR3aa: CASRIRDRDYKETQYF

abundance: few
j_gene: TRBJ2-5
d_gene: TRBD1
v_gene: TRBV24-1
CDR3nt: TGTGCCACCAGTGATTTCGACAGGGATGAGACCCAGTACTTC
CDR3aa: CATSDFDRDETQYF

abundance: many
j_gene: TRBJ1-1
d_gene: TRBD1
v_gene: TRBV11-2
CDR3nt: TGTGCCAGCAGCTCGGACAGGACTGAAGCTTTCTTT
CDR3aa: CASSSDRTEAFF

abundance: few
j_gene: TRBJ2-3
d_gene: -
v_gene: TRBV20-1
CDR3nt: TGCAGTGCTAGAGCAAAAAGCGGCTACACAGATACGCAGTATTTT
CDR3aa: CSARAKSGYTDTQYF

abundance: once
j_gene: TRBJ1-2
d_gene: -
v_gene: TRBV7-9
CDR3nt: TGTGCCAGCAGCTACCCAGAGAACTATGGCTACACCTTC
CDR3aa: CASSYPENYGYTF

abundance: many
j_gene: TRBJ1-1
d_gene: TRBD1
v_gene: TRBV6-1
CDR3nt: TGTGCCAGCAGTGGCAGGGGGCGGCTCATGAGAGCTTTCTTT
CDR3aa: CASSGRGRLMRAFF

abundance: -
j_gene: TRBJ2-4
d_gene: -
v_gene: TRBV5-5
CDR3nt: TGTGCCAGCAGCTTGTGGGGTGGCCAAAACATTCAGTACTTC
CDR3aa: CASSLWGGQNIQYF

abundance: few
j_gene: TRBJ2-7
d_gene: -
v_gene: TRBV19
CDR3nt: TGTGCCAGTAGTTTCTACAGGGGGGGTCCCGAGCAGTACTTC
CDR3aa: CASSFYRGGPEQYF

abundance: -
j_gene: TRBJ2-3
d_gene: -
v_gene: TRBV15
CDR3nt: TGTGCCACCAGCAGGGGATTTGGAACAGATACGCAGTATTTT
CDR3aa: CATSRGFGTDTQYF

abundance: few
j_gene: TRBJ1-2
d_gene: -
v_gene: TRBV12-3/TRBV12-4
CDR3nt: TGTGCCAGCAGTTACCAAACCGGGACGTTATTCTATGGCTACACCTTC
CDR3aa: CASSYQTGTLFYGYTF

abundance: -
j_gene: TRBJ1-1
d_gene: -
v_gene: TRBV19
CDR3nt: TGTGCCAGTAGTATTTCCTCCCCGACTGAAGCTTTCTTT
CDR3aa: CASSISSPTEAFF

abundance: -
j_gene: TRBJ2-5
d_gene: TRBD2
v_gene: TRBV15
CDR3nt: TGTGCCACCAGCAGGGGAGCGGGAGAAGAGACCCAGTACTTC
CDR3aa: CATSRGAGEETQYF

abundance: many
j_gene: TRBJ2-3
d_gene: -
v_gene: TRBV5-1
CDR3nt: TGCGCCAGCAGCTTGGCCGGAACAGATACGCAGTATTTT
CDR3aa: CASSLAGTDTQYF

abundance: many
j_gene: TRBJ1-2
d_gene: -
v_gene: TRBV4-1
CDR3nt: TGCGCCAGCAGCCAAGTTCGAGGATTGGGGCGTACAATTAACTATGGCTACACCTTC
CDR3aa: CASSQVRGLGRTINYGYTF

abundance: -
j_gene: TRBJ2-1
d_gene: -
v_gene: TRBV7-7
CDR3nt: TGTGCTAGCAGCTTAGTGAGCGGTTCCTACAATGAGCAGTTCTTC
CDR3aa: CASSLVSGSYNEQFF

abundance: -
j_gene: TRBJ1-2
d_gene: -
v_gene: TRBV28
CDR3nt: TGTGCCAACAGTCCCCCCACAGGGATGGATGGCTACACCTTC
CDR3aa: CANSPPTGMDGYTF

abundance: few
j_gene: TRBJ2-3
d_gene: TRBD1
v_gene: TRBV14
CDR3nt: TGTGCCAGCAGCCAAGGGACAGGGTACGATACGCAGTATTTT
CDR3aa: CASSQGTGYDTQYF

abundance: -
j_gene: TRBJ2-5
d_gene: -
v_gene: TRBV5-1
CDR3nt: TGCGCCAGCAGCAAAGGGGTCCAAGAGACCCAGTACTTC
CDR3aa: CASSKGVQETQYF

abundance: -
j_gene: TRBJ2-7
d_gene: TRBD1
v_gene: TRBV29-1
CDR3nt: TGCAGCGTTGGAGGGGGCGCGGGTCCTTGGGAGCAGTACTTC
CDR3aa: CSVGGGAGPWEQYF

abundance: -
j_gene: TRBJ2-1
d_gene: TRBD1
v_gene: TRBV12-3/TRBV12-4
CDR3nt: TGTGCCAGCAGTTTAGCCCCGGGGACAGGCACTGAGCAGTTCTTC
CDR3aa: CASSLAPGTGTEQFF

abundance: -
j_gene: TRBJ2-3
d_gene: TRBD2
v_gene: TRBV28
CDR3nt: TGTGCCAGCAGTTTCCTCCTAGCGGGGGCAGATACGCAGTATTTT
CDR3aa: CASSFLLAGADTQYF

abundance: few
j_gene: TRBJ2-3
d_gene: TRBD1
v_gene: TRBV5-5
CDR3nt: TGTGCCAGCAGCGTAGACAGGGGGCCCACAGATACGCAGTATTTT
CDR3aa: CASSVDRGPTDTQYF

abundance: -
j_gene: TRBJ2-2
d_gene: -
v_gene: TRBV5-1
CDR3nt: TGCGCCAGCAGCTTGGAAGACAGCCGGACCGGGGAGCTGTTTTTT
CDR3aa: CASSLEDSRTGELFF

abundance: few
j_gene: TRBJ1-1
d_gene: -
v_gene: TRBV18
CDR3nt: TGTGCCAGCTCACCACTCCCAGGGGAGTCCACTGAAGCTTTCTTT
CDR3aa: CASSPLPGESTEAFF